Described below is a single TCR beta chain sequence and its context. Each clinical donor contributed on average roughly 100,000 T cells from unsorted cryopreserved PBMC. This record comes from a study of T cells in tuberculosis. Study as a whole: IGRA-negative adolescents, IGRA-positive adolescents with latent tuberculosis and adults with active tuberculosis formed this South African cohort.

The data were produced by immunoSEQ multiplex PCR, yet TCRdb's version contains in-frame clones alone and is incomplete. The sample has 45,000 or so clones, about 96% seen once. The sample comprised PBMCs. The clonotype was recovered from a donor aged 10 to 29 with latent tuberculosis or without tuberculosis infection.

The CDR3 loop reads CASSIVPGQGSYGYTF. In DNA form, the CDR3 reads TGTGCCAGTAGTATAGTCCCGGGACAGGGGTCCTATGGCTACACCTTC. This chain connects TRBV19 to TRBJ1-2; TRBD1 agrees at 10 bases. The germline CDR1 and CDR2 sequences are LNHDA and SQIVND (reference sequence). The ends lost 1 base at V and 4 bases at J; junction bases unmatched: 6. The CDR3 consists of 16 residues.